One sample yielded the 14 T cell receptor beta chains listed below, sequenced in a study of immune evolution from preneoplasia to lung adenocarcinoma. This table comes from immunoSEQ multiplex PCR, and its TCRdb copy is limited to in-frame clones, with some not included. Of some 7,700 clones in the sample, 75% to 90% were seen once. Sequencing input: FFPE minimally invasive lung adenocarcinoma tissue. The receptors derive from a donor at least 70 years old with lung adenocarcinoma.

This chain uses TRBV28 with TRBJ2-7; tentatively, D is TRBD1 (5 bases). CDR1 and CDR2 (germline): MDHEN, SYDVKM. Trimming pared 6 bases from V and 3 bases from J, leaving 15 bases between. The CDR3 runs 14 residues. The CDR3 region has the DNA TGTGCCAGCAGCCCTAGGATCAGGGTCTACGAGCAGTACTTC. This encodes CASSPRIRVYEQYF. The whole variable domain, filled in from reference TRBV28 and TRBJ2-7, reads DVKVTQSSRYLVKRTGEKVFLECVQDMDHENMFWYRQDPGLGLRLIYFSYDVKMKEKGDIPEGYSVSREKKERFSLILESASTNQTSMYLCASSPRIRVYEQYFGPGTRLTVT.

This chain joins TRBV6-5 and TRBJ1-4; no firm D call. CDR1 is MNHEY and CDR2 is SVGAGI in the germline V gene. The CDR3 is 15 residues long. Trimming removed 0 bases at V and 3 bases at J, with 8 bases between. CDR3 bases: TGTGCCAGCAGTTACTCAGTAGGCCCTAATGAAAAACTGTTTTTT. Its protein product is CASSYSVGPNEKLFF.

In regard to this clone: Within the sample, other DNA sequences also encode this same CDR3. The chain has TRBV20-1 and TRBJ2-1; D call uncertain. CDR3 length equals 10 residues. Trimming shortened V by 5 bases and J by 6 bases, and 5 bases separated the two germline ends. Germline CDR1 reads DFQATT; CDR2 reads SNEGSKA (reference sequence). The CDR3 sequence: CSALGNEQFF. The CDR3 nucleotides read TGCAGTGCTCTCGGCAATGAGCAGTTCTTC.

This chain joins TRBV11-1 and TRBJ2-3, with D possibly being TRBD2 (5 bases). This CDR3 region has 16 residues. V lost 2 bases and J 0 bases, leaving 12 bases between the germline ends. The V gene's germline CDR1 is SGHAT and CDR2 FQDESV (reference sequence). CDR3 coding DNA: TGTGCCAGCAGCTTATTGTCGGGAAGCAGCACAGATACGCAGTATTTT. Encoded protein: CASSLLSGSSTDTQYF.

The chain is built from TRBV19 and TRBJ2-7, with TRBD2 identical over 10 bases. Germline V gene sequence: CDR1 LNHDA, CDR2 SQIVND (reference sequence). Trimming at V came to 6 bases and at J to 4 bases, leaving 12 bases not matched to a gene. This CDR3 spans 16 amino acids. CDR3 nucleotide sequence: TGTGCCAGTAGCCCGGGGCTAGCGGGAGTCAGATACGAGCAGTACTTC. Its protein is CASSPGLAGVRYEQYF.

This clone has a handful of counts. The chain uses TRBV28 and TRBJ2-2; D ambiguous. Trimming left V 6 bases short and J 1 base short, with 9 bases between. From germline, CDR1 is MDHEN and CDR2 SYDVKM. This CDR3 contains 14 residues. CDR3 DNA: TGTGCCAGCAGATGGACGGGGAACACCGGGGAGCTGTTTTTT. Protein product: CASRWTGNTGELFF.

CDR3 amino acids: CASSPPPSYNEQFF. CDR3 DNA sequence: TGTGCCAGCAGTCCCCCTCCATCCTACAATGAGCAGTTCTTC. The chain links TRBV28 to TRBJ2-1; no reliable D call. V shed 5 bases and J shed 1 base, with 9 bases lying between them. The CDR3 is 14 residues long. The germline gives CDR1 MDHEN, CDR2 SYDVKM.

J is TRBJ2-5 and V is TRBV5-5; D is tentatively TRBD1 or TRBD2 (6 bases each). The V gene's germline CDR1 is SGHKS and CDR2 YYEKEE (reference sequence). Trimming left V 1 base short and J 1 base short, with 14 bases between. CDR3 length equals 16 residues. CDR3 protein: CASSLSGGLIQETQYF. In DNA, the CDR3 is TGTGCCAGCAGCTTGTCCGGGGGCTTGATCCAAGAGACCCAGTACTTC.

This chain uses TRBV5-1 with TRBJ1-2, with 11 bases fitting TRBD1. The junction had 15 bases not matched to a gene; V was cut back by 4 bases and J by 4 bases. This CDR3 region has 18 residues. Germline V CDR1 and CDR2: SGHRS, YFSETQ. The CDR3 sequence is CASSPGQGAGSPSYGYTF. CDR3 nucleotides: TGCGCCAGCAGCCCAGGACAGGGGGCTGGAAGCCCGAGCTATGGCTACACCTTC.

V gene TRBV18 combines with J gene TRBJ1-1, with D possibly being TRBD1 (5 bases). This CDR3 is 15 amino acids long. The V end lost 2 bases, the J end lost 1 base, and 11 bases lay between the germline ends. Germline-derived CDR1 and CDR2 are KGHSH and LQKENI. The CDR3 region is CASSPIGTGNTEAFF. The CDR3, as DNA: TGTGCCAGCTCACCAATCGGGACGGGGAACACTGAAGCTTTCTTT.

The gene calls are TRBV6-1 and TRBJ1-3; tentative D call: TRBD1 (6 bases). From germline, CDR1 is MNHNS and CDR2 SASEGT. The CDR3 runs to 16 residues. Trimming stripped 2 bases from V and 4 bases from J, with 15 bases between. CDR3 nucleotide sequence: TGTGCCAGCAGTGAAACCGCAGGGGTCCTCGGAAACACCATATATTTT. As protein: CASSETAGVLGNTIYF.

V usage is TRBV7-9 and J usage is TRBJ2-2; 13 positions agree with TRBD2. CDR1 and CDR2 from the germline V gene are SEHNR and FQNEAQ (reference sequence). This CDR3 is built from 16 residues. V gave up 4 bases and J gave up 7 bases; unmatched junction bases: 6. The CDR3 coding sequence is TGTGCCAGCAGCTCAGGACTAGCGGGAGCCAGCGGGGAGCTGTTTTTT. Protein: CASSSGLAGASGELFF.

This chain connects TRBV7-8 to TRBJ2-5; 7 bases are a match to TRBD1. Judging by the DNA end, TRBJ2-7 fits better; the J call may be wrong. The germline V gene has CDR1 SGHVS and CDR2 FQNEAQ. The length of the CDR3 is 15 residues. The CDR3 loop is CASSLVRDRFYEQYF. CDR3 DNA sequence: TGTGCCAGCAGCTTAGTCCGGGACAGATTTTACGAGCAGTACTTC.

The chain recombines TRBV27 with TRBJ2-2; 10 positions agree with TRBD2. This CDR3 is 17 amino acids long. Germline assignment: CDR1 MNHEY and CDR2 SMNVEV (reference sequence). The V segment lost 5 bases and the J segment 1 base; nucleotides outside the gene matches: 7. The CDR3 protein is CASSPLRLAGNTGELFF. CDR3 coding DNA: TGTGCCAGCAGTCCTCTCCGACTAGCGGGGAACACCGGGGAGCTGTTTTTT.